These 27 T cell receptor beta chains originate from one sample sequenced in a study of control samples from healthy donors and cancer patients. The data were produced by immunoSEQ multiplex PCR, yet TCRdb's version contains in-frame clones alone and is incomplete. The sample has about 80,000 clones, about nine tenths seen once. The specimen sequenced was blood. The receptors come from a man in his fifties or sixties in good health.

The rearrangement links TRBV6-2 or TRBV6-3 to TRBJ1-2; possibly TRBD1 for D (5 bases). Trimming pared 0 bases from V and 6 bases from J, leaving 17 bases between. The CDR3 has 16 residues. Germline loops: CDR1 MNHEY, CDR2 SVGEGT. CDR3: CASSYSGRTSWDGYTF. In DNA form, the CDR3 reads TGTGCCAGCAGTTACTCCGGCCGGACATCGTGGGATGGCTACACCTTC.

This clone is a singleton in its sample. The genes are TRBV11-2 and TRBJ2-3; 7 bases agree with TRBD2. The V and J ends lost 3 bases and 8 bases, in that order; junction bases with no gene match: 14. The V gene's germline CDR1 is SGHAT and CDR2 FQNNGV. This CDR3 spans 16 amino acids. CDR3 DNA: TGTGCCAGCAGCTTGGCACTAGCGCGGGCATCTGGTACGCAGTATTTT. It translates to CASSLALARASGTQYF.

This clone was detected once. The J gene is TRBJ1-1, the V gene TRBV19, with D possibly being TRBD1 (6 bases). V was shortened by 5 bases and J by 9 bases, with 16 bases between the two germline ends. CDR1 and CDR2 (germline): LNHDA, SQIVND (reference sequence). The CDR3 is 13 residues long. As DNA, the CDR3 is TGTGCCAGTAGTGGTCGAAGGGGGGAAAAAGCTTTCTTT. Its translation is CASSGRRGEKAFF.

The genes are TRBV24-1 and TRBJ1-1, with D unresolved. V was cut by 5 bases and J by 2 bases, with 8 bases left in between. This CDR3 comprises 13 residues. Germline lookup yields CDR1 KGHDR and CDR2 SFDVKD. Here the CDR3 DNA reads TGTGCCACCAGTGCCAGCTTCAACACTGAAGCTTTCTTT. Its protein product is CATSASFNTEAFF.

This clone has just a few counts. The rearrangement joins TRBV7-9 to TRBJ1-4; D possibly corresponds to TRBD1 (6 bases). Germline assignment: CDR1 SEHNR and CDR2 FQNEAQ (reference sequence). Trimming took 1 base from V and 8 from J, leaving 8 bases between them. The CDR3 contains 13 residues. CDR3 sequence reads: CASSLGDNEKLFF. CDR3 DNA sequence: TGTGCCAGCAGCTTAGGGGACAACGAAAAACTGTTTTTT.

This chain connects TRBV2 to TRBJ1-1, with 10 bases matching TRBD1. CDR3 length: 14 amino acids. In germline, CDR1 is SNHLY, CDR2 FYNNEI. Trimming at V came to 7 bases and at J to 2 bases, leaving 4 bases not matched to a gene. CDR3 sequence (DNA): TGTGCCAGCATTACGACAGGGGGCAACACTGAAGCTTTCTTT. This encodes CASITTGGNTEAFF.

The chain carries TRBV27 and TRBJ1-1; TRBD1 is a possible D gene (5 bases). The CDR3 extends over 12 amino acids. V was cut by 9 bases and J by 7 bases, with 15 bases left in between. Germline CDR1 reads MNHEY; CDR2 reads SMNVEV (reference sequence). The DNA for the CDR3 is TGTGCCAGTAGGGGAGGGACCTATGAAGCTTTCTTT. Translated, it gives CASRGGTYEAFF.

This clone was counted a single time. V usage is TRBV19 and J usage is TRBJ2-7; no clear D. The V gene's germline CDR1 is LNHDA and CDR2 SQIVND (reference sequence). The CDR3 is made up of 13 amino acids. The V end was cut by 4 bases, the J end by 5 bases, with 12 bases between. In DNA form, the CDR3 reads TGTGCCAGTAGTAGCATGGCAGGCCACGAGCAGTACTTC. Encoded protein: CASSSMAGHEQYF.

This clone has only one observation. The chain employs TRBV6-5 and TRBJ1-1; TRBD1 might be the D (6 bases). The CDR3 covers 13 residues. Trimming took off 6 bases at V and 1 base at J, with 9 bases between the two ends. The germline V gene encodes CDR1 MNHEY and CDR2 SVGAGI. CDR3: CASSGQPNTEAFF. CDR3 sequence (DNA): TGTGCCAGCAGCGGACAGCCGAACACTGAAGCTTTCTTT.

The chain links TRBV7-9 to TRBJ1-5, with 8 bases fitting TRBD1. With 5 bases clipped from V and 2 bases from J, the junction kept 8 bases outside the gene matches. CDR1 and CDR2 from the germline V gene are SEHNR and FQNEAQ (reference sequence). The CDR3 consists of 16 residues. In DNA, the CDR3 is TGTGCCAGCAGCCCAGGACAGGGTCGGGGCAATCAGCCCCAGCATTTT. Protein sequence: CASSPGQGRGNQPQHF.

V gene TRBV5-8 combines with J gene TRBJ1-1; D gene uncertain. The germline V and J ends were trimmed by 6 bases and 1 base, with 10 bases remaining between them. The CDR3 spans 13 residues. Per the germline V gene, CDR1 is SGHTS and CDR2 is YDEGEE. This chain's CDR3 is CASIILPNTEAFF. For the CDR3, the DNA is TGTGCCAGCATCATCCTCCCGAACACTGAAGCTTTCTTT.

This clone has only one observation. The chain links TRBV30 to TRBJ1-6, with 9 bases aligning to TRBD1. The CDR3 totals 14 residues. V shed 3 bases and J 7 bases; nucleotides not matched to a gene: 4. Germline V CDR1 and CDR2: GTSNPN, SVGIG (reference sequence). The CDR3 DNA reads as TGTGCCTGGAGCCGAGGACAGGGGAATTCACCCCTCCACTTT. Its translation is CAWSRGQGNSPLHF.

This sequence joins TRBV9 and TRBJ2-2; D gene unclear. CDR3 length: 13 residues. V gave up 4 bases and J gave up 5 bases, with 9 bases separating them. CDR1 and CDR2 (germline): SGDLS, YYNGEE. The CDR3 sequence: CASSPRPTGELFF. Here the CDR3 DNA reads TGTGCCAGCAGCCCACGCCCGACCGGGGAGCTGTTTTTT.

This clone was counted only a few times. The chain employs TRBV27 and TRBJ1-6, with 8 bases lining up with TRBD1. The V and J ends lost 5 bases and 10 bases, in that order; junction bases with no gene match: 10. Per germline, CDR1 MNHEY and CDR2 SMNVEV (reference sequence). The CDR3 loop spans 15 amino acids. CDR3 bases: TGTGCCAGCAGTGCGGACAGGGTTAGAGGATCACCCCTCCACTTT. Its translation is CASSADRVRGSPLHF.

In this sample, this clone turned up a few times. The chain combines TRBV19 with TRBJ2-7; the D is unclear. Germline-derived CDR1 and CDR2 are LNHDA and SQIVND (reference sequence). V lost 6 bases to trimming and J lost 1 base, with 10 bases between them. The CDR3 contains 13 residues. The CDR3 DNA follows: TGTGCCAGTAGCCCGACACTTTCCTACGAGCAGTACTTC. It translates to CASSPTLSYEQYF. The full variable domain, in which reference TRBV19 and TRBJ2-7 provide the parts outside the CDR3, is DGGITQSPKYLFRKEGQNVTLSCEQNLNHDAMYWYRQDPGQGLRLIYYSQIVNDFQKGDIAEGYSVSREKKESFPLTVTSAQKNPTAFYLCASSPTLSYEQYFGPGTRLTVT.

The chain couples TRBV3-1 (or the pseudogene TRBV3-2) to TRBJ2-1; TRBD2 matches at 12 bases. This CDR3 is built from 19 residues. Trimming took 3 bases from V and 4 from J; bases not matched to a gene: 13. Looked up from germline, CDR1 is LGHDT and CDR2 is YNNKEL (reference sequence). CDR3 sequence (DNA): TGTGCCAGCAGCCAGCACTTACTAGCGGGGGGCGGTATTTACAATGAGCAGTTCTTC. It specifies CASSQHLLAGGGIYNEQFF.

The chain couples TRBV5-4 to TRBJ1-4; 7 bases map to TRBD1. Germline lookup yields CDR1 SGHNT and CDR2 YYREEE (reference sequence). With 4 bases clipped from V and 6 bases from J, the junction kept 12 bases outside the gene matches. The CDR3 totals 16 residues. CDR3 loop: CASSLKQGGRDEKLFF. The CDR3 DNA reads TGTGCCAGCAGCCTGAAACAAGGGGGCCGGGATGAAAAACTGTTTTTT.

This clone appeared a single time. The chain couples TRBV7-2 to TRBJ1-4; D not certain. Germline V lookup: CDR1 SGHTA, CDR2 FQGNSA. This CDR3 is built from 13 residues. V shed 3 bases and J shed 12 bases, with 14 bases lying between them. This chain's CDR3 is CASSFLYSEELFF. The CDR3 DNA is TGTGCCAGCAGCTTCCTTTATTCGGAGGAACTGTTTTTT.

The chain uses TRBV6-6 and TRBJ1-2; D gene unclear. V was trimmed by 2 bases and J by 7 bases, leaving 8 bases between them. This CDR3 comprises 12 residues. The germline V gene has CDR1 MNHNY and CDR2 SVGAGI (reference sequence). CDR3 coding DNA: TGTGCCAGCAGTTACCCCCGTGCTGGCTACACCTTC. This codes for CASSYPRAGYTF.

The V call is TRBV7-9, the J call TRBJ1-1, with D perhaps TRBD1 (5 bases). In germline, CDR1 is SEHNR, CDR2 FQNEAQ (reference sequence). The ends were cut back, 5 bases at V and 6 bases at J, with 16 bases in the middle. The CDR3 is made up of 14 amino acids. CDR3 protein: CASSPGRAGSEAFF. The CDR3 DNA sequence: TGTGCCAGCAGCCCCGGCAGGGCCGGGTCTGAAGCTTTCTTT. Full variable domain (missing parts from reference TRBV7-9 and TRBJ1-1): DTGVSQNPRHKITKRGQNVTFRCDPISEHNRLYWYRQTLGQGPEFLTYFQNEAQLEKSRLLSDRFSAERPKGSFSTLEIQRTEQGDSAMYLCASSPGRAGSEAFFGQGTRLTVV.

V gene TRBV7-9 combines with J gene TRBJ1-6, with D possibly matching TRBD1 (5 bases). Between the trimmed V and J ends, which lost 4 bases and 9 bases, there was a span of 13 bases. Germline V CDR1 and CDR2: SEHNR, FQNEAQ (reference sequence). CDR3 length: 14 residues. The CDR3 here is CASSSTAGASPLHF. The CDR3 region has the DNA TGTGCCAGCAGCTCGACAGCCGGAGCTTCACCCCTCCACTTT.

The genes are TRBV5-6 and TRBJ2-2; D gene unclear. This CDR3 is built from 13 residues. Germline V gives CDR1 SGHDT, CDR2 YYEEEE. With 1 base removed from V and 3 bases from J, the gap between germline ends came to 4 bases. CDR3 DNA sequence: TGTGCCAGCAGCTTGCAGGACACCGGGGAGCTGTTTTTT. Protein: CASSLQDTGELFF.

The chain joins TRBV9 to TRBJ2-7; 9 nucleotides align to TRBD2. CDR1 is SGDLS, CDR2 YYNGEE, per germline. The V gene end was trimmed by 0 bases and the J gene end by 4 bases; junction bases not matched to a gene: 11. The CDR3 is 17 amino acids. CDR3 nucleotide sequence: TGTGCCAGCAGCGTAGGACCGGCGGGGGGGAGTCTTTACGAGCAGTACTTC. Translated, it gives CASSVGPAGGSLYEQYF.

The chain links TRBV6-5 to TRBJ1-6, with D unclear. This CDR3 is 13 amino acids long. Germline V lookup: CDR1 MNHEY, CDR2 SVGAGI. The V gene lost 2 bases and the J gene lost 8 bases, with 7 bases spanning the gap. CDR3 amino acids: CASSYQLDSPLHF. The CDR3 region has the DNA TGTGCCAGCAGTTACCAGCTGGATTCACCCCTCCACTTT.

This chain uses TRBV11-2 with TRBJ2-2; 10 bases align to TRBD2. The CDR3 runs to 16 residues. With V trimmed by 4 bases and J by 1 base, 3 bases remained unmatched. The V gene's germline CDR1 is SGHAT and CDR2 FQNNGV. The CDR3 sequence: CASSSRTSGNTGELFF. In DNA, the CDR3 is TGTGCCAGCAGCTCACGGACTAGCGGGAACACCGGGGAGCTGTTTTTT.

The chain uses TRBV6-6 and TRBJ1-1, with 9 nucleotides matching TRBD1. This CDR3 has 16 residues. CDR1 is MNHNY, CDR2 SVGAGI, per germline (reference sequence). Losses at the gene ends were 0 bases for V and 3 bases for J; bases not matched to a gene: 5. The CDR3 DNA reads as TGTGCCAGCAGTTACTCGACACAGGGGGCTCACACTGAAGCTTTCTTT. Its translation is CASSYSTQGAHTEAFF.

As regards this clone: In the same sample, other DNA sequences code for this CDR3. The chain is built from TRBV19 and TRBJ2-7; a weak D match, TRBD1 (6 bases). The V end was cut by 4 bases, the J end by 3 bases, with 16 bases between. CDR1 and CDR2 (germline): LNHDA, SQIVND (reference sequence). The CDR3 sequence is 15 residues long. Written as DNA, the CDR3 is TGTGCCAGTAGTACCATACCGGGACAAGGCTACGAGCAGTACTTC. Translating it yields CASSTIPGQGYEQYF. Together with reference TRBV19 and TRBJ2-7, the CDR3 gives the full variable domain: DGGITQSPKYLFRKEGQNVTLSCEQNLNHDAMYWYRQDPGQGLRLIYYSQIVNDFQKGDIAEGYSVSREKKESFPLTVTSAQKNPTAFYLCASSTIPGQGYEQYFGPGTRLTVT.